Presented here are 27 T cell receptor beta chains from one specimen sequenced in a study of blood T cell repertoires in COVID-19. Using immunoSEQ multiplex PCR, the repertoire was profiled, and TCRdb retains in-frame clones only, with some absent. The sample lists some 510,000 clones, 70% to 90% occurring once. The sample was PBMCs or T cells enriched from blood (not recorded which). The receptors originated from a woman between 35 and 50 years old who had recovered from COVID-19.

This sequence joins TRBV3-1 (or the pseudogene TRBV3-2) and TRBJ2-7, with a tentative D call TRBD2 (6 bases). V lost 3 bases to trimming and J lost 0 bases, with 9 bases between them. This CDR3 is built from 14 residues. Germline V lookup: CDR1 LGHDT, CDR2 YNNKEL (reference sequence). The CDR3 bases are TGTGCCAGCAGCCAGTCCGGGGGCTCCTACGAGCAGTACTTC. Its translation is CASSQSGGSYEQYF.

The chain carries TRBV27 and TRBJ1-1; D call uncertain. Trimming removed 2 bases from V and 4 bases from J, with 8 bases in between. The CDR3 sequence is 13 residues long. Germline loops: CDR1 MNHEY, CDR2 SMNVEV (reference sequence). The CDR3 protein is CASSLRVVTEAFF. DNA for the CDR3: TGTGCCAGCAGTTTACGGGTGGTCACTGAAGCTTTCTTT.

This chain joins TRBV6-5 and TRBJ1-1; possible D gene TRBD1, 6 bases. V was trimmed by 10 bases and J by 2 bases, leaving 11 bases between them. Germline CDR1 and CDR2: MNHEY and SVGAGI. CDR3 length equals 12 residues. CDR3 DNA: TGTGCCACTTCGACAGGTAACACTGAAGCTTTCTTT. It codes for CATSTGNTEAFF.

The V call is TRBV19, the J call TRBJ2-7, with D possibly matching TRBD1 (7 bases). With 5 bases removed from V and 5 bases from J, the gap between germline ends came to 16 bases. The length of the CDR3 is 14 residues. CDR1 LNHDA and CDR2 SQIVND come from the germline V gene (reference sequence). For the CDR3, the DNA is TGTGCCAGTAGTGCCCAGGGGGGAGTCAACGAGCAGTACTTC. It is translated as CASSAQGGVNEQYF.

The chain joins TRBV7-9 to TRBJ2-1; the D gene is possibly TRBD2 (6 bases). Germline-derived CDR1 and CDR2 are SEHNR and FQNEAQ (reference sequence). This CDR3 is built from 13 residues. V lost 8 bases to trimming and J lost 7 bases, with 15 bases between them. The DNA for the CDR3 is TGTGCCAGCTGGGGCGGGATGGGGAATGAGCAGTTCTTC. It codes for CASWGGMGNEQFF.

The rearrangement links TRBV11-2 to TRBJ2-1; perhaps TRBD1 as D (5 bases). The germline gives CDR1 SGHAT, CDR2 FQNNGV. Trimming shortened V by 1 base and J by 14 bases, and 18 bases separated the two germline ends. CDR3 length: 14 amino acids. The CDR3 here is CASSLGANRAGKFF. Written as DNA, the CDR3 is TGTGCCAGCAGCTTAGGAGCTAATAGGGCAGGGAAGTTCTTC.

This clone came up once. The chain joins TRBV7-9 to TRBJ2-2; 12 nucleotides match TRBD2. CDR1 is SEHNR, CDR2 FQNEAQ, per germline (reference sequence). The CDR3 has 16 residues. V was clipped by 4 bases and J by 5 bases; unmatched bases: 5. Written as DNA, the CDR3 is TGTGCCAGCAGCTACCCTCTAGCGGGGGGGACCGGGGAGCTGTTTTTT. Translating gives CASSYPLAGGTGELFF.

The rearrangement uses TRBV27 and TRBJ2-2, with TRBD2 matching 10 bases. CDR1 MNHEY and CDR2 SMNVEV come from the germline V gene (reference sequence). The CDR3 contains 15 residues. J gave up 7 bases and V 2 bases, and 4 bases lay outside the gene matches. The CDR3 region is CASSLLAGVGGELFF. In DNA, the CDR3 is TGTGCCAGCAGTTTACTAGCGGGAGTCGGCGGGGAGCTGTTTTTT.

V is TRBV29-1 and J is TRBJ2-4, with unresolved D. CDR1 and CDR2 (germline): SQVTM, ANQGSEA. The CDR3 is made up of 16 amino acids. CDR3 amino acids: CSATPFPTRAKNIQYF. The CDR3 coding sequence is TGCAGTGCGACACCTTTCCCAACGCGGGCCAAAAACATTCAGTACTTC.

The chain combines TRBV6-5 with TRBJ2-7; D possibly corresponds to TRBD2 (6 bases). V lost 6 bases to trimming and J lost 3 bases, with 15 bases between them. The CDR3 length is 14 residues. The germline gives CDR1 MNHEY, CDR2 SVGAGI. The CDR3 is CASSPEAGFYEQYF. CDR3 sequence (DNA): TGTGCCAGCAGCCCCGAGGCGGGGTTCTACGAGCAGTACTTC.

CDR3 loop: CASSSDRAGANVLTF. The CDR3 nucleotides are TGCGCCAGCAGCTCCGACCGGGCTGGGGCCAACGTCCTGACTTTC. The rearrangement joins TRBV4-3 to TRBJ2-6; D is undetermined. Deletions cut 5 bases from V and 2 bases from J, with 10 bases between. Per germline, CDR1 LGHNA and CDR2 YSLEER. CDR3 length equals 15 residues.

The J gene is TRBJ1-2, the V gene TRBV19; 7 bases fit TRBD1. Trimming removed 5 bases from V and 6 bases from J; junction bases left unmatched: 6. The CDR3 extends over 13 amino acids. Germline CDR1 LNHDA, CDR2 SQIVND (reference sequence). The CDR3 sequence: CASSLTDRDGYTF. The DNA for the CDR3 is TGTGCCAGTAGTTTAACCGACAGGGATGGCTACACCTTC.

The table lists this clone with a count of one. The chain employs TRBV7-2 and TRBJ2-1; 12 positions match TRBD2. This CDR3 region has 15 residues. V was pared by 3 bases and J by 6 bases, with 3 bases of the junction left unmatched. Germline lookup yields CDR1 SGHTA and CDR2 FQGNSA. The CDR3 nucleotides are TGTGCCAGCAGCTTGACTAGCGGGAGATCCAATGAGCAGTTCTTC. It specifies CASSLTSGRSNEQFF.

The chain has TRBV30 and TRBJ2-2, with 13 bases that match TRBD2. CDR3 length: 16 amino acids. J lost 2 bases, V lost 5 bases, and 5 bases had no gene match. Germline lookup yields CDR1 GTSNPN and CDR2 SVGIG (reference sequence). The CDR3 DNA sequence: TGTGCCTGGTCCTGGGGACTAGCGGGAAACACCGGGGAGCTGTTTTTT. Amino acids: CAWSWGLAGNTGELFF.

This clone appeared a single time. The chain couples TRBV7-9 to TRBJ2-1; the D gene is possibly TRBD1 (6 bases). Trimming shortened V by 3 bases and J by 2 bases, and 8 bases separated the two germline ends. This CDR3 spans 14 amino acids. Germline CDR1 SEHNR, CDR2 FQNEAQ (reference sequence). The CDR3 reads CASSFTGPYNEQFF. The CDR3 DNA reads TGTGCCAGCAGCTTTACAGGGCCCTACAATGAGCAGTTCTTC.

The V gene is TRBV24-1, the J gene TRBJ2-5; possibly TRBD2 for D (6 bases). The CDR3 loop spans 13 amino acids. The germline V gene encodes CDR1 KGHDR and CDR2 SFDVKD. Trimming stripped 9 bases from V and 3 bases from J, with 13 bases between. CDR3 sequence reads: CATGGPGEETQYF. The CDR3 DNA sequence: TGTGCCACCGGCGGGCCGGGGGAAGAGACCCAGTACTTC.

The rearrangement uses TRBV30 and TRBJ2-1, with D possibly being TRBD1 (5 bases). V was clipped by 3 bases and J by 4 bases, with 16 bases between them. The CDR3 is 15 amino acids. In germline, CDR1 is GTSNPN, CDR2 SVGIG (reference sequence). The CDR3 coding sequence is TGTGCCTGGAGCCTGGGGCCAGCGTTATACAATGAGCAGTTCTTC. Its translation: CAWSLGPALYNEQFF. Looking up the rest from reference TRBV30 and TRBJ2-1 gives the full variable domain: SQTIHQWPATLVQPVGSPLSLECTVEGTSNPNLYWYRQAAGRGLQLLFYSVGIGQISSEVPQNLSASRPQDRQFILSSKKLLLSDSGFYLCAWSLGPALYNEQFFGPGTRLTVL.

This rearrangement joins TRBV5-4 to TRBJ2-1, with no clear D. V was cut by 2 bases and J by 5 bases, with 2 bases left in between. CDR1 is SGHNT and CDR2 is YYREEE in the germline V gene (reference sequence). This CDR3 contains 11 residues. For the CDR3, the DNA is TGTGCCAGCAGCTTCAACAATGAGCAGTTCTTC. This encodes CASSFNNEQFF.

This CDR3 is CASSFRQGEDTQYF. CDR3 bases: TGTGCCAGCAGCTTTCGACAGGGCGAAGATACGCAGTATTTT. The rearrangement links TRBV13 to TRBJ2-3; 7 bases map to TRBD1. V lost 3 bases and J lost 5; bases outside the gene matches: 5. The CDR3 has 14 residues. Germline lookup yields CDR1 PRHDT and CDR2 FYEKMQ (reference sequence).

The chain links TRBV6-5 to TRBJ1-2; TRBD1 matches at 8 bases. The length of the CDR3 is 15 residues. The germline V gene has CDR1 MNHEY and CDR2 SVGAGI. V lost 2 bases and J lost 4; bases outside the gene matches: 6. The CDR3 loop reads CASSYRARGLYGYTF. In DNA, the CDR3 is TGTGCCAGCAGTTACCGGGCCAGGGGGCTCTATGGCTACACCTTC.

The rearrangement uses TRBV30 and TRBJ1-1; D might be TRBD1 (5 bases). The V gene's germline CDR1 is GTSNPN and CDR2 SVGIG (reference sequence). The CDR3 has 12 residues. The V end lost 1 base, the J end lost 10 bases, and 13 bases lay between the germline ends. The CDR3: CAWSALDSVAFF. CDR3 nucleotides: TGTGCCTGGAGTGCACTCGACAGTGTAGCTTTCTTT.

The chain is built from TRBV6-2 or TRBV6-3 and TRBJ2-7; possibly TRBD1 for D (6 bases). Germline CDR1 MNHEY, CDR2 SVGEGT. V lost 2 bases and J 3 bases, leaving 11 bases between the germline ends. The CDR3 runs 14 residues. The CDR3 protein is CASSYRGTRYEQYF. In DNA form, the CDR3 reads TGTGCCAGCAGTTACAGAGGGACACGCTACGAGCAGTACTTC.

The V call is TRBV10-1, the J call TRBJ2-3; TRBD2 aligns across 8 bases. The CDR3 length is 15 residues. Germline V gene lookup returns CDR1 WNHNN and CDR2 SYGVQD (reference sequence). The V segment lost 6 bases and the J segment 1 base; nucleotides outside the gene matches: 6. CDR3 DNA: TGCGCCAGCAGCGATAGCGGGACCCGCACAGATACGCAGTATTTT. Translated: CASSDSGTRTDTQYF.

The sample holds one count of this clone. The chain uses TRBV7-2 and TRBJ2-7, with 10 bases aligning to TRBD2. Germline loops: CDR1 SGHTA, CDR2 FQGNSA. V was clipped by 5 bases and J by 1 base; unmatched bases: 8. CDR3 length equals 16 residues. The CDR3: CASSQASGSYSYEQYF. The CDR3 nucleotides read TGTGCCAGCAGCCAAGCTAGCGGGAGTTATTCCTACGAGCAGTACTTC.

This chain uses TRBV11-3 with TRBJ2-2; 7 bases are shared with TRBD1. This CDR3 has 15 residues. J gave up 2 bases and V 4 bases, and 4 bases lay outside the gene matches. Per the germline V gene, CDR1 is SGHNT and CDR2 is YENEEA. The CDR3 sequence: CASSSGTANTGELFF. Written as DNA, the CDR3 is TGTGCCAGCAGCTCCGGGACAGCAAACACCGGGGAGCTGTTTTTT.

The CDR3 protein is CASSLFQGSHEQYF. CDR3 sequence (DNA): TGTGCCAGCAGTTTATTTCAGGGTTCCCACGAGCAGTACTTC. This rearrangement joins TRBV27 to TRBJ2-7, with D tentatively TRBD1 (5 bases). Between the trimmed V and J ends, which lost 1 base and 5 bases, there was a span of 12 bases. The CDR3 is 14 amino acids. Germline-derived CDR1 and CDR2 are MNHEY and SMNVEV (reference sequence).

The V call is TRBV10-3, the J call TRBJ1-2, with no clear D. CDR3 length equals 12 residues. The germline gives CDR1 ENHRY, CDR2 SYGVKD. Trimming took 0 bases from V and 4 from J, leaving 3 bases between them. The CDR3 loop reads CAISESGYGYTF. The CDR3 DNA sequence: TGTGCCATCAGTGAGTCCGGCTATGGCTACACCTTC.